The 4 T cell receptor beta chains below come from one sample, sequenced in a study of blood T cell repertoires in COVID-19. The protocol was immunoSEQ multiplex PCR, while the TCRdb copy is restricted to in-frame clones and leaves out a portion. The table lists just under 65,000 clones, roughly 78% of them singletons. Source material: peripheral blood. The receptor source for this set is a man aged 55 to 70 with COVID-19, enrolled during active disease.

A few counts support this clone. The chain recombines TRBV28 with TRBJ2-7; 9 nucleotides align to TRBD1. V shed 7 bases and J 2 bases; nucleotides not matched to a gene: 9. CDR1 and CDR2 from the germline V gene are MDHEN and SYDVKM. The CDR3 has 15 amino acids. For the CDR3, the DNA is TGTGCCAGCAAAGATCCGGGGACAGGGCCCTACGAGCAGTACTTC. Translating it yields CASKDPGTGPYEQYF.

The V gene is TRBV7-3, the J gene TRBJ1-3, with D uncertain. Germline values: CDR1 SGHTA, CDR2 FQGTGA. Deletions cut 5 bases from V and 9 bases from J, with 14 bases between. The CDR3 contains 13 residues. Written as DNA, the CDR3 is TGTGCCAGCAGCCCCAGCCCAGGTGGCACCATATATTTT. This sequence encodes CASSPSPGGTIYF.

The CDR3 protein is CASSLNLAGGLNEQFF. DNA for the CDR3: TGTGCCAGCAGCTTGAATTTAGCGGGAGGGTTGAATGAGCAGTTCTTC. The chain recombines TRBV7-2 with TRBJ2-1; TRBD2 matches 11 bases. The ends lost 3 bases at V and 7 bases at J; junction bases unmatched: 8. CDR3 length: 16 amino acids. Germline assignment: CDR1 SGHTA and CDR2 FQGNSA.

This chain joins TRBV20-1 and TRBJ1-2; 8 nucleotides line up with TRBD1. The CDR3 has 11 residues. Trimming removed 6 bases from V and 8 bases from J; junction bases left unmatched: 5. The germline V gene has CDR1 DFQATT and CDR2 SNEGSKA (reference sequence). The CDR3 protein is CSAFDRGGYTF. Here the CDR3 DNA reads TGCAGTGCCTTTGACAGGGGCGGCTACACCTTC.